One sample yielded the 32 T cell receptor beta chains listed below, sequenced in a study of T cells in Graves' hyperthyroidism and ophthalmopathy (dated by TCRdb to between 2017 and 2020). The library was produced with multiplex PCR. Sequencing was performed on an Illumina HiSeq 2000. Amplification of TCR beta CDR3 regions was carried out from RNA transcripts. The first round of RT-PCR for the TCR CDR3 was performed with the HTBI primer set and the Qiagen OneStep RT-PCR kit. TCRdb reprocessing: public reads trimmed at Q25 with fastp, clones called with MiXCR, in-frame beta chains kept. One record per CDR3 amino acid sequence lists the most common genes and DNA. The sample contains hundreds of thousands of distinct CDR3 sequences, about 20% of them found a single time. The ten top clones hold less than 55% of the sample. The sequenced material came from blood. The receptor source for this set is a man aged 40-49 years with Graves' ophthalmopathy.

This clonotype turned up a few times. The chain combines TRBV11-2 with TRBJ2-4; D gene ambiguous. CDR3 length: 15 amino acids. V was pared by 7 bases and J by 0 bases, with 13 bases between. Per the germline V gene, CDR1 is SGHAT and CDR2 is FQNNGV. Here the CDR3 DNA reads TGTGCCAGCACCACAACTGGATTAGCCAAAAACATTCAGTACTTC. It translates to CASTTTGLAKNIQYF.

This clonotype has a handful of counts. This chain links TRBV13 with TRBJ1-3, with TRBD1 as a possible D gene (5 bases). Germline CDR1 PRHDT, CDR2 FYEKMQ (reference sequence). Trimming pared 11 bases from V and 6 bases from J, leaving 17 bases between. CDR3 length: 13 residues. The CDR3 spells CAQRRVGENTIYF. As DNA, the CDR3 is TGTGCCCAACGCAGGGTAGGGGAAAACACCATATATTTT.

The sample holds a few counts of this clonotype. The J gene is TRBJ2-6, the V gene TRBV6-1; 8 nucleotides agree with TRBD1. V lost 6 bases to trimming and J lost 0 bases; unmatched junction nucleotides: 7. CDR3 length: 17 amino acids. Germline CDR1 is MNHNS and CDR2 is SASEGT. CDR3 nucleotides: TGTGCCAGCAGCCGGGACAGGTCTCGCTCTGGGGCCAACGTCCTGACTTTC. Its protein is CASSRDRSRSGANVLTF.

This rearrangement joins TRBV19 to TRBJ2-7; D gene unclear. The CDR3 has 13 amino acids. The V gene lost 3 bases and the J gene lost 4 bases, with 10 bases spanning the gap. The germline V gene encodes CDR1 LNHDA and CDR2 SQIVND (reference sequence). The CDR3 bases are TGTGCCAGTAGTATGCAGGTGGGTTACGAGCAGTACTTC. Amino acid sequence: CASSMQVGYEQYF.

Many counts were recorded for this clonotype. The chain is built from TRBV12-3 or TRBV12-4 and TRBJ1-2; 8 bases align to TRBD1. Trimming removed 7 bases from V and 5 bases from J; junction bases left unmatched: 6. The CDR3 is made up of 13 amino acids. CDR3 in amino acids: CASNQGTGYGYTF. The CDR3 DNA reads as TGTGCCAGCAATCAGGGGACAGGTTATGGCTACACCTTC.

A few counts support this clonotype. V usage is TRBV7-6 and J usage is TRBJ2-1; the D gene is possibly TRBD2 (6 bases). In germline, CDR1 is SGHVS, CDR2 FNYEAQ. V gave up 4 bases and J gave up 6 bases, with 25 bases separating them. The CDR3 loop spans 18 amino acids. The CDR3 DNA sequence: TGTGCCAGCAGCTCCCGCGGACCATGGGGCACGCGGGGCAATGAGCAGTTCTTC. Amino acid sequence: CASSSRGPWGTRGNEQFF.

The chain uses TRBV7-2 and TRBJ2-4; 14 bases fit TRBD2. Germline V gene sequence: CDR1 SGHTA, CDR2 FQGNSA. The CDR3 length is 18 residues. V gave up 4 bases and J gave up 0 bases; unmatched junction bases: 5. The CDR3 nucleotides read TGTGCCAGCAGCTCCCGACTAGCGGGAGGGCCAGCCAAAAACATTCAGTACTTC. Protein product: CASSSRLAGGPAKNIQYF.

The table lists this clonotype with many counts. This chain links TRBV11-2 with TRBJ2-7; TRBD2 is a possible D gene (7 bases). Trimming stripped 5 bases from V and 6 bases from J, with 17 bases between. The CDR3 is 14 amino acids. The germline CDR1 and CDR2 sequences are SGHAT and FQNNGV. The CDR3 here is CASSPRGRGGEQYF. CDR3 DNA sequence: TGTGCCAGCAGCCCTCGGGGGAGGGGGGGCGAGCAGTACTTC.

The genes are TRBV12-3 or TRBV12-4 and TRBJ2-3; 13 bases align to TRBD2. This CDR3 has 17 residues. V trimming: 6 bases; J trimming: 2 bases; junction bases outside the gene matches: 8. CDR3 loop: CASSRTSGGDFTDTQYF. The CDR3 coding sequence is TGTGCCAGCAGCCGGACTAGCGGGGGAGACTTCACAGATACGCAGTATTTT.

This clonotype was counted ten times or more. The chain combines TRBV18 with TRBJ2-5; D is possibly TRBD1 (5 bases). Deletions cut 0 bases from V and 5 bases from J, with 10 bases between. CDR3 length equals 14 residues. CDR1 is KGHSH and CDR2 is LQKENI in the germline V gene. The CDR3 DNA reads TGTGCCAGCTCACCACCGACAGAGCCGGAGACCCAGTACTTC. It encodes CASSPPTEPETQYF.

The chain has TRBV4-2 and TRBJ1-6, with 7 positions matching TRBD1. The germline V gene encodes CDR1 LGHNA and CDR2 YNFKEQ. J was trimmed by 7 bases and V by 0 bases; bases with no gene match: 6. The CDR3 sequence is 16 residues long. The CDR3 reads CASSQEVRGRNSPLHF. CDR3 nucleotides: TGTGCCAGCAGCCAAGAGGTTAGGGGGCGGAATTCACCCCTCCACTTT.

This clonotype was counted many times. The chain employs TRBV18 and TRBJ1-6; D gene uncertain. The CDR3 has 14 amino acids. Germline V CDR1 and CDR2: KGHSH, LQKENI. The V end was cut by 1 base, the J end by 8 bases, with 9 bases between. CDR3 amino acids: CASSPQAKDSPLHF. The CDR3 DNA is TGTGCCAGCTCACCACAGGCAAAGGATTCACCCCTCCACTTT.

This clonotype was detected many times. CDR3 coding DNA: TGTGCCAGCAGCGTAGCTCCGACAGGGTTGAACACTGAAGCTTTCTTT. The encoded protein is CASSVAPTGLNTEAFF. The V and J genes are TRBV9 and TRBJ1-1; 7 bases fit TRBD1. The CDR3 consists of 16 residues. Germline CDR1 is SGDLS and CDR2 is YYNGEE. With V trimmed by 0 bases and J by 0 bases, 5 bases remained unmatched.

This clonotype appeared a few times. This chain's CDR3 is CASSSDRQHGYTF. CDR3 sequence (DNA): TGTGCCAGCAGCTCCGACAGACAACATGGCTACACCTTC. The rearrangement uses TRBV7-9 and TRBJ1-2, with D perhaps matching TRBD1 (5 bases). Germline CDR1 SEHNR, CDR2 FQNEAQ (reference sequence). This CDR3 contains 13 residues. Trimming took off 4 bases at V and 6 bases at J, with 12 bases between the two ends.

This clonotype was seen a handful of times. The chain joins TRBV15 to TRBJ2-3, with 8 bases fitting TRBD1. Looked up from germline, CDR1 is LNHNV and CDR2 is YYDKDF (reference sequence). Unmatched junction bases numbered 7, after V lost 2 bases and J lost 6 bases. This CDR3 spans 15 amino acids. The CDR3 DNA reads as TGTGCCACCAGCAGACAGGGGGCGGCTCTGGATACGCAGTATTTT. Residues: CATSRQGAALDTQYF.

The CDR3 DNA reads as TGTGCCAGCAGTGCACAGGGGGCTCCCACTGAAGCTTTCTTT. Amino acids: CASSAQGAPTEAFF. The chain couples TRBV6-4 to TRBJ1-1; the match to TRBD1 covers 9 bases. Germline CDR1 is MRHNA and CDR2 is SNTAGT. With 4 bases clipped from V and 4 bases from J, the junction kept 4 bases outside the gene matches. CDR3 length: 14 residues.

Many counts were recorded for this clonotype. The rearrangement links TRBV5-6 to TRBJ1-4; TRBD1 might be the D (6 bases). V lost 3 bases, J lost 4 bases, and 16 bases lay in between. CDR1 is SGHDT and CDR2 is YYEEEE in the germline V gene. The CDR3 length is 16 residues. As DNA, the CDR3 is TGTGCCAGCAGCTCGGTTCGACAGGTCCTTAATGAAAAACTGTTTTTT. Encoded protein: CASSSVRQVLNEKLFF.

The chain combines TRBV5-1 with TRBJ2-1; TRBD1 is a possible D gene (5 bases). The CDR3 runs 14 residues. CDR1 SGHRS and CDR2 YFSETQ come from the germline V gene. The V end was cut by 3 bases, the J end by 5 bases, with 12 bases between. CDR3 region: CASSSGIMNNEQFF. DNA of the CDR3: TGCGCCAGCAGCTCAGGGATAATGAACAATGAGCAGTTCTTC.

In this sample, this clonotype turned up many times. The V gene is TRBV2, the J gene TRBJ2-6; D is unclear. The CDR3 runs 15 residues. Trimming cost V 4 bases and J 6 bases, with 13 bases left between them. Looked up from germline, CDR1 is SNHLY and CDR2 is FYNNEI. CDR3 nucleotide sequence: TGTGCCAGCAGTGTAGTACAGCTTTTGGCCAACGTCCTGACTTTC. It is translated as CASSVVQLLANVLTF.

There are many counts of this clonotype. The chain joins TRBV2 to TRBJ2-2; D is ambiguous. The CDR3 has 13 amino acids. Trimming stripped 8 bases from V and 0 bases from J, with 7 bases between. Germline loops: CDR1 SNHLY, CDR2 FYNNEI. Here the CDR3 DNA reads TGTGCCAGCGAGACCGCGAACACCGGGGAGCTGTTTTTT. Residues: CASETANTGELFF.

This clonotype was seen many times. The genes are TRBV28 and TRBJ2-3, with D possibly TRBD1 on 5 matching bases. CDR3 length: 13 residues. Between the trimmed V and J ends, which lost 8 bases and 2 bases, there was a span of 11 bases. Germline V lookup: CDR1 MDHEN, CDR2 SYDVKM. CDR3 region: CASFDRSTDTQYF. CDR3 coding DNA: TGTGCCAGCTTTGACAGATCCACAGATACGCAGTATTTT.

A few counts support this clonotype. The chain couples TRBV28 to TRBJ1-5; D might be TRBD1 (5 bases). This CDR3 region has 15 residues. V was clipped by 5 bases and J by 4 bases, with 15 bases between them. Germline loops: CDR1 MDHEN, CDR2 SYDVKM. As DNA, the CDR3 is TGTGCCAGCAGTGGGGGGAACAGGAGTAATCAGCCCCAGCATTTT. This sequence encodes CASSGGNRSNQPQHF.

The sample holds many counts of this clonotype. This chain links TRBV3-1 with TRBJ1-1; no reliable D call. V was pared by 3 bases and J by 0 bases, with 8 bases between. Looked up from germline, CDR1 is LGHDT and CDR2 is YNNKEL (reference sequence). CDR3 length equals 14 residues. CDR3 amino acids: CASSHSHMNTEAFF. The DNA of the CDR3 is TGTGCCAGCAGCCATTCACATATGAACACTGAAGCTTTCTTT.

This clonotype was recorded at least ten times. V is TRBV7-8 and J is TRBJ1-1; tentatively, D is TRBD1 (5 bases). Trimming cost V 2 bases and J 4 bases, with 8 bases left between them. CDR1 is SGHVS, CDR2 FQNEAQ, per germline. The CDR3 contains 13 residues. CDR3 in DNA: TGTGCCAGCAGCTTAATAGGGGTCACTGAAGCTTTCTTT. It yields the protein CASSLIGVTEAFF.

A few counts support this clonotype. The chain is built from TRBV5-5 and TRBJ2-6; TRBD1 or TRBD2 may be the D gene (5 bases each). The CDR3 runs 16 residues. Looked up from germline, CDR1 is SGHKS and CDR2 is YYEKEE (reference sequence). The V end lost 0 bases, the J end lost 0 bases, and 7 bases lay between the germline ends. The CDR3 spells CASSLGGTSGANVLTF. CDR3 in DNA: TGTGCCAGCAGCTTGGGGGGGACCTCTGGGGCCAACGTCCTGACTTTC.

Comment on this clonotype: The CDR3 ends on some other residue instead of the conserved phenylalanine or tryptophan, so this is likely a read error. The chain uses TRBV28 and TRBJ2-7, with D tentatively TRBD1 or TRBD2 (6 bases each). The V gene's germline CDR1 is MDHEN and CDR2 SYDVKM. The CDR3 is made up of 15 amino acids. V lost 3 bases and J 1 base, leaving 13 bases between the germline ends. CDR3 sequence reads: CASSFRGVVSYEQYL. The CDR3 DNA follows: TGTGCCAGCAGTTTTAGGGGGGTTGTTTCCTACGAGCAGTACCTC.

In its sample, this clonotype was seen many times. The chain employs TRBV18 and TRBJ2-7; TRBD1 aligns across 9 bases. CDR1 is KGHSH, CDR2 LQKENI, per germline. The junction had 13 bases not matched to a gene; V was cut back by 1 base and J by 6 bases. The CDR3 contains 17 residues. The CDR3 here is CASSPHQLGQGPSEQYF. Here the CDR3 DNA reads TGTGCCAGCTCACCACATCAACTGGGACAGGGACCGAGCGAGCAGTACTTC.

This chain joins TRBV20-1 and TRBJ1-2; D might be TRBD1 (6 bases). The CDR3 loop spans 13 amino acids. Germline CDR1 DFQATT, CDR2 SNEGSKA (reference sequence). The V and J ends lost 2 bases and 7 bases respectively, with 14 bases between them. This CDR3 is CSARRQAAGGYTF. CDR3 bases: TGCAGTGCTAGAAGACAGGCTGCGGGTGGCTACACCTTC.

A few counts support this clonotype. The CDR3 nucleotides are TGTGCCAGTAGTACGATCAAGGGGGGGCGGAATGAGCAGTTCTTC. Residues: CASSTIKGGRNEQFF. This chain joins TRBV19 and TRBJ2-1; possibly TRBD2 for D (7 bases). This CDR3 contains 15 residues. Germline V gene lookup returns CDR1 LNHDA and CDR2 SQIVND (reference sequence). The ends were cut back, 4 bases at V and 7 bases at J, with 17 bases in the middle. Complete variable domain (other parts from reference TRBV19 and TRBJ2-1): DGGITQSPKYLFRKEGQNVTLSCEQNLNHDAMYWYRQDPGQGLRLIYYSQIVNDFQKGDIAEGYSVSREKKESFPLTVTSAQKNPTAFYLCASSTIKGGRNEQFFGPGTRLTVL.

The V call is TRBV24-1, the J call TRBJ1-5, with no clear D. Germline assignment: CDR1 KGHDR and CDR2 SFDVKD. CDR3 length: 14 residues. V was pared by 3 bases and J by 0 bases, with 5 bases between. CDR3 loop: CATSDTDSNQPQHF. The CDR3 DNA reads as TGTGCCACCAGTGATACAGATAGCAATCAGCCCCAGCATTTT.

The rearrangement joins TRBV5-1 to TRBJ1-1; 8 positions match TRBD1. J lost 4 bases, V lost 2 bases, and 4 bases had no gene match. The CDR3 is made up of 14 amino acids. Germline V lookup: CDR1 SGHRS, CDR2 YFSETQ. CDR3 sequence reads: CASSLAGGSTEAFF. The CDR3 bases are TGCGCCAGCAGCTTAGCAGGGGGCTCCACTGAAGCTTTCTTT.

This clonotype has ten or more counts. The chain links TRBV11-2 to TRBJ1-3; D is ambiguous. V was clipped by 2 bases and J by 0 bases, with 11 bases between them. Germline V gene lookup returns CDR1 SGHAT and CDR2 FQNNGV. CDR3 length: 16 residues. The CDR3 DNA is TGTGCCAGCAGCTTACACCTACCGGGCTCTGGAAACACCATATATTTT. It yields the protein CASSLHLPGSGNTIYF. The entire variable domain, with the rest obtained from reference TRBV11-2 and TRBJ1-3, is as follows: EAGVAQSPRYKIIEKRQSVAFWCNPISGHATLYWYQQILGQGPKLLIQFQNNGVVDDSQLPKDRFSAERLKGVDSTLKIQPAKLEDSAVYLCASSLHLPGSGNTIYFGEGSWLTVV.